This entry describes one T cell receptor (beta chain). This sample stems from a study of identical twins. One entry per CDR3 protein results from TCRdb running MiXCR on the 5' RACE reads. This sample carries approximately 1.8 million distinct CDR3 sequences, around a third of them seen once, and the ten largest clones take about 0.27%. The TCR comes from a newborn girl in good health. Material: cord blood.

Written as DNA, the CDR3 is TGTGCCAGCAGTTATGGGAGTTGGACAGGTGGCGATGAGCAGTACTTC. Translating it yields CASSYGSWTGGDEQYF. The chain employs TRBV6-6 and TRBJ2-7, with 7 bases fitting TRBD1. J gave up 7 bases and V 3 bases, and 15 bases lay outside the gene matches. The CDR3 consists of 16 residues. Looked up from germline, CDR1 is MNHNY and CDR2 is SVGAGI (reference sequence).